This entry lists 14 T cell receptor beta chains sequenced from one sample in a study of blood T cell repertoires in COVID-19. Generated by immunoSEQ multiplex PCR, the TCRdb table keeps only in-frame clones and is missing some. Of approximately 210,000 clones in the sample, almost 85% were seen once. Specimen: peripheral blood. These receptors all come from a woman between 45 and 65 years old with active or convalescent COVID-19.

The CDR3 nucleotides read TGTGCCAGCAGCTCCCTCGGGGGGGCCTTAGGTAATGAGCAGTTCTTC. Its protein is CASSSLGGALGNEQFF. The rearrangement uses TRBV5-4 and TRBJ2-1; 8 nucleotides match TRBD2. This CDR3 contains 16 residues. Germline CDR1 reads SGHNT; CDR2 reads YYREEE (reference sequence). Losses at the gene ends were 3 bases for V and 7 bases for J; bases not matched to a gene: 12.

The chain couples TRBV19 to TRBJ1-1; the D is unclear. V lost 3 bases and J lost 0, with 11 bases in between. The CDR3 is made up of 15 amino acids. The germline CDR1 and CDR2 sequences are LNHDA and SQIVND (reference sequence). CDR3 sequence reads: CASSISWVVNTEAFF. The CDR3 DNA reads as TGTGCCAGTAGTATTAGCTGGGTGGTGAACACTGAAGCTTTCTTT.

The CDR3 DNA is TGTGCCAGCAGTGAGGTACCTCAGGTAGGATTTGCTTTCTTT. This encodes CASSEVPQVGFAFF. The chain has TRBV2 and TRBJ1-1; D is uncertain. Germline CDR1 and CDR2: SNHLY and FYNNEI. The CDR3 spans 14 residues. V lost 3 bases and J lost 11, with 19 bases in between.

The chain uses TRBV18 and TRBJ1-1; 7 bases align to TRBD1. The germline V gene encodes CDR1 KGHSH and CDR2 LQKENI. CDR3 length: 13 residues. The junction had 4 bases not matched to a gene; V was cut back by 5 bases and J by 4 bases. The CDR3 region is CASSTTGFTEAFF. Written as DNA, the CDR3 is TGTGCCAGCTCAACGACAGGGTTCACTGAAGCTTTCTTT.

This clone was picked up one time. V gene TRBV5-5 combines with J gene TRBJ2-7, with D possibly TRBD1 on 6 matching bases. Trimming removed 1 base at V and 7 bases at J, with 15 bases between. The CDR3 consists of 14 residues. Germline CDR1 is SGHKS and CDR2 is YYEKEE (reference sequence). CDR3 region: CASSLRGNFAEQYV. The CDR3 DNA reads as TGTGCCAGCAGCTTGAGGGGGAATTTCGCGGAGCAGTACGTC.

This chain links TRBV6-5 with TRBJ2-7; D ambiguous. CDR3 length: 14 amino acids. V was clipped by 4 bases and J by 2 bases, with 12 bases between them. CDR1 and CDR2 from the germline V gene are MNHEY and SVGAGI. The CDR3 region has the DNA TGTGCCAGCAGTTTAACCCCCCCGGCCTACGAGCAGTACTTC. Translated: CASSLTPPAYEQYF.

V gene TRBV28 combines with J gene TRBJ1-2, with 7 bases identical to TRBD1. From germline, CDR1 is MDHEN and CDR2 SYDVKM. CDR3 length equals 14 residues. The junction had 6 bases not matched to a gene; V was cut back by 4 bases and J by 4 bases. DNA of the CDR3: TGTGCCAGCAGTTATCCGGGACAGACCTATGGCTACACCTTC. Translation: CASSYPGQTYGYTF.

Only a few counts were recorded for this clone. The chain uses TRBV6-5 and TRBJ1-2; TRBD1 might be the D (6 bases). With 8 bases removed from V and 8 bases from J, the gap between germline ends came to 15 bases. The length of the CDR3 is 12 residues. The V gene's germline CDR1 is MNHEY and CDR2 SVGAGI. CDR3 nucleotides: TGTGCCAGCTATACAGGGATGGGGGGCTACACCTTC. Its translation: CASYTGMGGYTF.

The chain joins TRBV6-1 to TRBJ1-6; D unresolved. This CDR3 has 16 amino acids. The germline V gene encodes CDR1 MNHNS and CDR2 SASEGT. The V gene lost 4 bases and the J gene lost 9 bases, with 19 bases spanning the gap. The CDR3 is CASSGGGKPSSSPLHF. CDR3 nucleotides: TGTGCCAGCAGTGGTGGAGGGAAGCCGTCAAGTTCACCCCTCCACTTT.

The V call is TRBV19, the J call TRBJ2-2, with a possible D match to TRBD2 (6 bases). The V gene's germline CDR1 is LNHDA and CDR2 SQIVND (reference sequence). V gave up 2 bases and J gave up 6 bases, with 10 bases separating them. The CDR3 loop spans 14 amino acids. The CDR3 nucleotides read TGTGCCAGTAGTATAATAGGGGAGGCCGGGGAGCTGTTTTTT. Protein: CASSIIGEAGELFF.

The CDR3 is CASPTGCQPQHF. The CDR3 DNA sequence: TGTGCCAGCCCGACAGGGTGTCAGCCCCAGCATTTT. The rearrangement joins TRBV3-1 (or the pseudogene TRBV3-2) to TRBJ1-5; TRBD1 agrees at 7 bases. The germline CDR1 and CDR2 sequences are LGHDT and YNNKEL (reference sequence). The ends lost 8 bases at V and 6 bases at J; junction bases unmatched: 4. The CDR3 covers 12 residues.

This rearrangement joins TRBV5-1 to TRBJ2-5; D is possibly TRBD2 (5 bases). The germline V and J ends were trimmed by 4 bases and 1 base, with 11 bases remaining between them. CDR1 SGHRS and CDR2 YFSETQ come from the germline V gene. The CDR3 contains 14 residues. CDR3 sequence: CASSPGGSQETQYF. CDR3 nucleotides: TGCGCCAGCAGCCCCGGAGGCAGCCAAGAGACCCAGTACTTC.

The J gene is TRBJ1-1, the V gene TRBV6-6; TRBD1 might be the D (6 bases). With 3 bases removed from V and 5 bases from J, the gap between germline ends came to 16 bases. From germline, CDR1 is MNHNY and CDR2 SVGAGI (reference sequence). The CDR3 has 15 amino acids. As DNA, the CDR3 is TGTGCCAGCAGTTATTGGGGGCCACGAAGGACTGAAGCTTTCTTT. It specifies CASSYWGPRRTEAFF.

The chain recombines TRBV18 with TRBJ2-7, with 10 bases fitting TRBD2. The CDR3 sequence is 13 residues long. The V and J ends lost 6 bases and 6 bases, in that order; junction bases with no gene match: 5. The germline gives CDR1 KGHSH, CDR2 LQKENI. CDR3 sequence: CASSPSGSGEQYF. The CDR3 bases are TGTGCCAGCTCGCCTAGCGGGAGCGGCGAGCAGTACTTC.